This TCR beta chain came from a study of blood T cell repertoires in COVID-19 (dated by TCRdb to the early 2020s). Background on the whole study: Samples from collaborators originated in the United States, Italy and Spain and spanned both the acute and convalescent phases of COVID-19. Where HLA class I and class II types were available, the types were taken from metadata supplied by the sample provider, not from assay-based typing. Subjects who had been exposed to COVID-19, were actively infected with it, or had recovered from it provided the deeply sampled blood TCRbeta repertoires that made up the dataset. Samples came from the ongoing ImmuneRACE study (first 160 participants) plus 1,254 subjects from 6 global collaborators. The prospective study material was composed of cDNA or gDNA derived from T cells, B-cell-depleted T cells, or PBMCs. The repertoires were released in a freely available public database meant as a resource for research on the immune response to SARS-CoV-2. Nearly every sample came with metadata listing a de-identified subject ID, COVID-19 status, age in years and sex. Here is what the overall study found, with its caveats: The quantity of clinical and demographic metadata differed by source and by participant and was supplied without curation.

Via the germline V gene, CDR1 is MNHNS and CDR2 SASEGT. Inclusive of the bounding cysteine and phenylalanine, the CDR3 is 16 residues long. Just CDR3 DNA is preserved here, 48 bases in frame from base 1. Germline trimming: 3 bases from V, 3 bases from J; junction bases outside gene matches: 7. About this clone itself: Its cognate antigen has yet to be identified. No base quality information exists; no much larger clone differs at one position.

Each collaborating institution followed its own protocols to collect whole blood in K2EDTA tubes. For TCRbeta analysis, collaborator samples were shipped as frozen whole blood, as isolated PBMCs, or as DNA extracted from either sample type. TCRbeta CDR3 regions were amplified from genomic DNA by means of the immunoSEQ Assay, a bias-controlled multiplex PCR. The original methods were these. The number of nucleated cells in each sample was estimated by amplification of reference gene primers within the assay. Sequence reads were collapsed and filtered to measure the absolute abundance of every unique TCRbeta CDR3 rearrangement. Productive Simpson clonality was computed per sample as the square root of Simpson's diversity index over productive rearrangements. Imported from immuneACCESS, the table was reduced by TCRdb to in-frame sequences with V and J called. These copies leave out some clones; in studies compared against another copy, an unresolved V gene accounts for under half, and the cause of the remainder is not known. The DNA was the basis for D and trimming; V, J and clone size are from that table. A total of tens of thousands of clones appear in this sample, approximately 78% of them only once. Of the sample, 15% to 18% is held by the ten largest clones.

This sequence was found in a human donor in a cohort sampled during active COVID-19. Sequenced: peripheral blood. Rearrangement joined TRBV6-1 to TRBJ1-4; TRBD1 fits 7 bases in the junction. The CDR3 region reads CASSEGWGQPNEKLFF. The sequence in DNA is TGTGCCAGCAGTGAGGGTTGGGGACAGCCTAATGAAAAACTGTTTTTT.